This TCR delta chain was obtained from a study of gamma delta lymphoproliferative disorders and STAT genes. Turning to the study itself: Each gamma-chain library started from at least 50 ng of genomic DNA, using the LymphoTrack Dx TCRG Assay. For the delta chain, EuroClonality-NGS standard procedure was applied.

Worth noting for this clone: The protein TCRdb gives is from a much larger clone and does not agree with this DNA's translation at residue 5, likely a read error; the protein shown here comes from the DNA.

The receptor sequences were amplified from genomic DNA of peripheral blood mononuclear cells. Unmatched junction bases numbered 24, after V lost 4 bases and J lost 2 bases. The CDR3 is made up of 21 amino acids. Germline-derived CDR1 and CDR2 are TSESDYY and QEAYKQQN. With CATT, TCRdb re-called clones from the multiplex PCR reads. The sample consists of about 1,400 delta-chain clones, approximately 2.9% of them appearing once. Sequencing used blood. V usage is TRAV38-2/DV8 and J usage is TRDJ1; TRDD2 matches at 9 bases. The sequence was collected from a human donor with gamma-delta T-cell large granular lymphocyte leukemia. The CDR3 nucleotides read TGTGCTTATAGGGGCCCGGCCTTCCTACCGTACTGGGGATCTCGTACCGATAAACTCATCTTT. Amino acids: CAYRGPAFLPYWGSRTDKLIF.